This T cell receptor beta chain emerged from a study of multiple sclerosis patients with progressive multifocal leukoencephalopathy. Study results and caveats: Clones expanded at PML were already present before and during natalizumab.

The data were produced by immunoSEQ multiplex PCR, yet TCRdb's version contains in-frame clones alone and is incomplete. The table lists more than 30,000 clones, approximately 86% of them singletons. Points on this clone: The antigen remains undetermined.

Time point denoted: time of PML onset. This CDR3 is built from 15 residues. The germline V gene encodes CDR1 MNHEY and CDR2 SVGAGI. J gave up 6 bases and V 5 bases, and 9 bases lay outside the gene matches. The chain has TRBV6-5 and TRBJ1-4; 7 positions match TRBD1. The sequence was obtained from a woman aged 40 to 50 with progressive multifocal leukoencephalopathy. Material: PBMCs, obtained from a patient treated with natalizumab. The CDR3 region is CASSATGSIDEKLFF. As DNA, the CDR3 is TGTGCCAGCAGTGCGACAGGGTCGATCGATGAAAAACTGTTTTTT.